The next 8 T cell receptor beta chains were all read from a single sample in a study of CD8 T cells in Susac syndrome. With random hexamers, about 0.5 to 1 ug RNA was reverse transcribed. A single record per CDR3 protein comes from TCRdb applying MiXCR to the immunoSEQ multiplex PCR reads. The sample shows 200,000 or so distinct CDR3 sequences, approximately 94% of them seen only once. The sequencing input was CD4+ T cells from PBMCs. Every receptor here comes from a human donor with multiple sclerosis.

The chain recombines TRBV2 with TRBJ2-7; D gene uncertain. Between the trimmed V and J ends, which lost 5 bases and 0 bases, there was a span of 8 bases. This CDR3 region has 13 residues. Per germline, CDR1 SNHLY and CDR2 FYNNEI. The CDR3 DNA is TGTGCCAGCAGTAATAACCCCTCCTACGAGCAGTACTTC. Its translation: CASSNNPSYEQYF.

The rearrangement links TRBV15 to TRBJ2-1; D may be TRBD2 (5 bases). This CDR3 is 15 amino acids long. Trimming left V 3 bases short and J 3 bases short, with 12 bases between. CDR1 and CDR2 from the germline V gene are LNHNV and YYDKDF (reference sequence). The CDR3 here is CATSSAGLYYNEQFF. CDR3 nucleotide sequence: TGTGCCACCAGCAGCGCAGGACTTTACTACAATGAGCAGTTCTTC.

The J gene is TRBJ2-5, the V gene TRBV7-9; D possibly uses TRBD1 or TRBD2 (6 bases each). Germline loops: CDR1 SEHNR, CDR2 FQNEAQ (reference sequence). The CDR3 is 14 residues long. Trimming took off 5 bases at V and 4 bases at J, with 14 bases between the two ends. The CDR3 loop reads CASSLARGVETQYF. The CDR3 DNA is TGTGCCAGCAGCCTCGCGAGGGGGGTAGAGACCCAGTACTTC.

The V gene is TRBV20-1, the J gene TRBJ2-7; 9 nucleotides agree with TRBD1. J gave up 3 bases and V 6 bases, and 12 bases lay outside the gene matches. The germline V gene has CDR1 DFQATT and CDR2 SNEGSKA (reference sequence). CDR3 size: 15 residues. In DNA, the CDR3 is TGCAGTGCCAGGAGGGACAGGGAGTTCCGCTACGAGCAGTACTTC. Translation gives CSARRDREFRYEQYF.

V and J are TRBV4-1 and TRBJ2-1, with 9 bases identical to TRBD2. Trimming removed 1 base from V and 6 bases from J; junction bases left unmatched: 13. This CDR3 has 18 amino acids. The V gene's germline CDR1 is MGHRA and CDR2 YSYEKL. DNA of the CDR3: TGCGCCAGCAGCCAAGGGGGATTCGGCGGGGGGGCCCTCAATGAGCAGTTCTTC. Translating it yields CASSQGGFGGGALNEQFF.

This rearrangement joins TRBV29-1 to TRBJ1-1, with TRBD1 matching over 10 bases. Germline V gene sequence: CDR1 SQVTM, CDR2 ANQGSEA. CDR3 size: 14 residues. Trimming took 7 bases from V and 4 from J; bases not matched to a gene: 9. In nucleotides, the CDR3 is TGCAGCGCGGGGACAGGGGCTTTAGGCACTGAAGCTTTCTTT. Residues: CSAGTGALGTEAFF.

This clonotype was observed a single time. The gene calls are TRBV30 and TRBJ1-5, with no clear D. CDR1 and CDR2 from the germline V gene are GTSNPN and SVGIG (reference sequence). Trimming took 0 bases from V and 7 from J, leaving 10 bases between them. This CDR3 has 13 residues. The CDR3 nucleotides are TGTGCCTGGAGTGTTTCACACCCACAGCCCCAGCATTTT. The encoded protein is CAWSVSHPQPQHF.

The chain joins TRBV6-6 to TRBJ2-7; D is possibly TRBD1 or TRBD2 (5 bases each). This CDR3 contains 15 residues. The germline V gene has CDR1 MNHNY and CDR2 SVGAGI (reference sequence). Between the trimmed V and J ends, which lost 3 bases and 3 bases, there was a span of 15 bases. The CDR3 reads CASSYNRGVGYEQYF. DNA of the CDR3: TGTGCCAGCAGTTATAACCGAGGGGTAGGCTACGAGCAGTACTTC.